The 28 T cell receptor beta chains presented below share a single source sample, sequenced in a study of shared clonotypes between healthy human individuals. Some clones are missing from TCRdb's copy, which holds only in-frame ones; the method was immunoSEQ multiplex PCR. This sample has about 2.2 million clones, with more than 85% found just once. Selected positively for CCR7 and CD45RO-negative, naive CD8 cells excluded terminally differentiated effector memory CD45RA+ cells. The sequenced sample was naive CD8+ T cells from PBMCs. All receptors come from a young man in good health. Some clones in this sample may be carry-over from other donors' samples.

This chain connects TRBV6-1 to TRBJ1-2; 8 bases are a match to TRBD1. Per germline, CDR1 MNHNS and CDR2 SASEGT. Unmatched junction bases numbered 5, after V lost 8 bases and J lost 0 bases. The CDR3 has 14 amino acids. The CDR3 region is CASGQGRANYGYTF. The CDR3 DNA is TGTGCCAGCGGACAGGGCAGAGCTAACTATGGCTACACCTTC.

The chain employs TRBV27 and TRBJ2-1; D is uncertain. Germline V gene data show CDR1 as MNHEY and CDR2 as SMNVEV (reference sequence). There are 13 residues in the CDR3. Trimming shortened V by 2 bases and J by 9 bases, and 11 bases separated the two germline ends. The chain's CDR3 is CASSLLLDAEQFF. The CDR3 bases are TGTGCCAGCAGTTTACTCCTAGACGCTGAGCAGTTCTTC.

The genes are TRBV27 and TRBJ2-7; 8 bases align to TRBD1. The CDR3 is 15 residues long. With 8 bases clipped from V and 4 bases from J, the junction kept 13 bases outside the gene matches. Germline CDR1 MNHEY, CDR2 SMNVEV (reference sequence). Here the CDR3 DNA reads TGTGCCAGCTCGTTCTCGACAGGGGACCTATACGAGCAGTACTTC. Its translation: CASSFSTGDLYEQYF.

The rearrangement links TRBV27 to TRBJ2-7; no firm D call. This CDR3 is 16 amino acids long. CDR1 and CDR2 (germline): MNHEY, SMNVEV (reference sequence). Trimming took 5 bases from V and 3 from J, leaving 20 bases between them. The CDR3 coding sequence is TGTGCCAGCAGTCACAAGGGTTCGGTGGCCCACTACGAGCAGTACTTC. This translates into CASSHKGSVAHYEQYF.

The gene calls are TRBV7-8 and TRBJ1-1; no reliable D call. The CDR3 has 13 residues. V was clipped by 7 bases and J by 0 bases, with 9 bases between them. Germline CDR1 and CDR2: SGHVS and FQNEAQ. CDR3 nucleotides: TGTGCCAGCATGTCCAGCGTGAACACTGAAGCTTTCTTT. Encoded protein: CASMSSVNTEAFF.

This chain uses TRBV4-1 with TRBJ2-7; D may correspond to TRBD1 or TRBD2 (5 bases each). Germline CDR1 reads MGHRA; CDR2 reads YSYEKL. The ends were cut back, 1 base at V and 0 bases at J, with 19 bases in the middle. This CDR3 region has 18 residues. Written as DNA, the CDR3 is TGCGCCAGCAGCCAAGGGGCAGGGAATTTTCGGGACTCCTACGAGCAGTACTTC. This gives the protein CASSQGAGNFRDSYEQYF.

This clone appeared a few times. The chain links TRBV29-1 to TRBJ1-2, with D unclear. The germline CDR1 and CDR2 sequences are SQVTM and ANQGSEA. This CDR3 has 14 amino acids. V was trimmed by 4 bases and J by 0 bases, leaving 12 bases between them. The CDR3 region is CSVVIYSTNYGYTF. The CDR3 DNA reads TGCAGCGTTGTAATCTATTCCACTAACTATGGCTACACCTTC.

The chain couples TRBV13 to TRBJ1-4; TRBD1 is a possible D gene (6 bases). Germline V gives CDR1 PRHDT, CDR2 FYEKMQ (reference sequence). This CDR3 has 16 amino acids. Trimming shortened V by 6 bases and J by 1 base, and 15 bases separated the two germline ends. The CDR3 coding sequence is TGTGCCAGCAGGATGGGGGCAGTCCGAACTAATGAAAAACTGTTTTTT. Translating it yields CASRMGAVRTNEKLFF.

The chain joins TRBV9 to TRBJ2-7, with D possibly being TRBD2 (7 bases). V was cut by 3 bases and J by 4 bases, with 17 bases left in between. Germline V gives CDR1 SGDLS, CDR2 YYNGEE. CDR3 size: 15 residues. The CDR3 reads CASSDGGGAGYEQYF. The CDR3 bases are TGTGCCAGCAGCGATGGTGGGGGGGCTGGGTACGAGCAGTACTTC.

V usage is TRBV7-9 and J usage is TRBJ2-7; tentatively, D is TRBD1 (7 bases). V was trimmed by 1 base and J by 2 bases, leaving 15 bases between them. This CDR3 is 16 amino acids long. Germline lookup yields CDR1 SEHNR and CDR2 FQNEAQ (reference sequence). The CDR3 loop reads CASSLDAGGITYEQYF. The CDR3 region has the DNA TGTGCCAGCAGCTTAGACGCAGGGGGGATTACCTACGAGCAGTACTTC.

About this clone: Other DNA sequences in this specimen translate into the identical CDR3. V gene TRBV27 combines with J gene TRBJ2-7; D is uncertain. CDR3 length: 12 amino acids. Trimming took off 5 bases at V and 3 bases at J, with 8 bases between the two ends. The germline V gene has CDR1 MNHEY and CDR2 SMNVEV (reference sequence). The CDR3 loop reads CASSTGGYEQYF. Here the CDR3 DNA reads TGTGCCAGCAGTACGGGCGGCTACGAGCAGTACTTC.

V gene TRBV19 combines with J gene TRBJ2-3, with TRBD1 matching 9 bases. The CDR3 extends over 14 amino acids. J was trimmed by 1 base and V by 7 bases; bases with no gene match: 3. CDR1 and CDR2 (germline): LNHDA, SQIVND (reference sequence). CDR3 nucleotides: TGTGCCAGTAAACGGGACAGGGGCACAGATACGCAGTATTTT. Translated: CASKRDRGTDTQYF. Full variable domain (rest looked up from reference TRBV19 and TRBJ2-3): DGGITQSPKYLFRKEGQNVTLSCEQNLNHDAMYWYRQDPGQGLRLIYYSQIVNDFQKGDIAEGYSVSREKKESFPLTVTSAQKNPTAFYLCASKRDRGTDTQYFGPGTRLTVL.

The rearrangement links TRBV19 to TRBJ2-2, with 7 bases lining up with TRBD1. The CDR3 is 15 amino acids. Trimming removed 6 bases from V and 4 bases from J; junction bases left unmatched: 8. In germline, CDR1 is LNHDA, CDR2 SQIVND (reference sequence). CDR3 region: CASSVRQGGTGELFF. DNA for the CDR3: TGTGCCAGTAGCGTAAGACAGGGTGGCACCGGGGAGCTGTTTTTT.

The chain links TRBV9 to TRBJ2-5; no clear D. The V end lost 6 bases, the J end lost 4 bases, and 13 bases lay between the germline ends. The CDR3 loop spans 13 amino acids. The germline CDR1 and CDR2 sequences are SGDLS and YYNGEE. The CDR3 is CASNAVPGETQYF. The DNA for the CDR3 is TGTGCCAGCAACGCGGTACCCGGAGAGACCCAGTACTTC.

The CDR3 here is CASSDAPWVSTF. CDR3 bases: TGTGCCAGCAGTGACGCCCCTTGGGTTTCCACCTTC. V and J are TRBV6-4 and TRBJ1-2; D gene uncertain. The CDR3 contains 12 residues. V was clipped by 2 bases and J by 13 bases, with 14 bases between them. Per the germline V gene, CDR1 is MRHNA and CDR2 is SNTAGT.

The rearrangement links TRBV11-2 to TRBJ2-1, with D possibly TRBD1 on 5 matching bases. The CDR3 is 13 residues long. The V end was cut by 3 bases, the J end by 5 bases, with 8 bases between. Looked up from germline, CDR1 is SGHAT and CDR2 is FQNNGV. The CDR3 loop is CASSFMGHNEQFF. The CDR3 DNA sequence: TGTGCCAGCAGCTTCATGGGGCACAATGAGCAGTTCTTC.

The rearrangement links TRBV4-2 to TRBJ2-2; TRBD2 aligns across 12 bases. V lost 4 bases to trimming and J lost 4 bases; unmatched junction nucleotides: 4. Germline V CDR1 and CDR2: LGHNA, YNFKEQ. The CDR3 has 16 amino acids. Here the CDR3 reads CASSPSGRAGTGELFF. DNA of the CDR3: TGTGCCAGCAGCCCTAGCGGGAGGGCCGGCACCGGGGAGCTGTTTTTT.

This chain uses TRBV29-1 with TRBJ2-1; D may be TRBD2 (5 bases). The CDR3 loop spans 14 amino acids. V was cut by 3 bases and J by 7 bases, with 16 bases left in between. CDR1 and CDR2 (germline): SQVTM, ANQGSEA. Here the CDR3 reads CSVDRDGLVNEQFF. Written as DNA, the CDR3 is TGCAGCGTTGACAGAGATGGACTGGTTAATGAGCAGTTCTTC.

The chain couples TRBV1 to TRBJ2-5; the DNA was not compared with TRBD2, the D call given in the table. TRBV1 represents a pseudogene. CDR3 length equals 17 residues. CDR3 sequence: CTSSQDGTSGSRETQYF. The CDR3 coding sequence is TGCACCAGCAGCCAAGATGGAACTAGCGGGAGCCGGGAGACCCAGTACTTC.

The rearrangement joins TRBV27 to TRBJ1-3; possible D gene TRBD1, 5 bases. This CDR3 is built from 15 residues. The germline V gene encodes CDR1 MNHEY and CDR2 SMNVEV (reference sequence). Trimming took 4 bases from V and 0 from J, leaving 10 bases between them. The CDR3 nucleotides are TGTGCCAGCAGTTATCGGGGGAACTCTGGAAACACCATATATTTT. Its translation is CASSYRGNSGNTIYF.

The chain recombines TRBV28 with TRBJ1-2; no firm D call. V was clipped by 3 bases and J by 4 bases, with 12 bases between them. This CDR3 is 14 amino acids long. The germline V gene has CDR1 MDHEN and CDR2 SYDVKM. CDR3 sequence: CASSFRSGFYGYTF. The CDR3 DNA reads TGTGCCAGCAGTTTCCGTTCAGGTTTCTATGGCTACACCTTC.

J is TRBJ2-2 and V is TRBV7-8; 10 positions match TRBD2. The CDR3 is 17 residues long. Losses at the gene ends were 3 bases for V and 0 bases for J; bases not matched to a gene: 4. The germline gives CDR1 SGHVS, CDR2 FQNEAQ. CDR3 amino acids: CASSFPTSGSNTGELFF. DNA of the CDR3: TGTGCCAGCAGCTTCCCGACTAGCGGGTCGAACACCGGGGAGCTGTTTTTT.

This chain links TRBV29-1 with TRBJ2-1; the D call may be TRBD1 or TRBD2 (7 bases each). From germline, CDR1 is SQVTM and CDR2 ANQGSEA. The CDR3 sequence is 14 residues long. Trimming stripped 7 bases from V and 8 bases from J, with 21 bases between. CDR3 DNA sequence: TGCAGCGCTGTGGGAGGGGGCGTCCCGTATGAGCAGTTCTTC. Protein sequence: CSAVGGGVPYEQFF.

V is TRBV6-1 and J is TRBJ2-7, with 10 bases matching TRBD1. Trimming at V came to 6 bases and at J to 5 bases, leaving 7 bases not matched to a gene. Germline CDR1 MNHNS, CDR2 SASEGT. The CDR3 has 14 amino acids. CDR3 DNA: TGTGCCAGCAGGCCGGACAGGGGGGAACACGAGCAGTACTTC. It is translated as CASRPDRGEHEQYF.

V gene TRBV28 combines with J gene TRBJ1-4; D is unclear. Per the germline V gene, CDR1 is MDHEN and CDR2 is SYDVKM. Trimming shortened V by 4 bases and J by 0 bases, and 0 bases separated the two germline ends. The CDR3 covers 12 residues. Written as DNA, the CDR3 is TGTGCCAGCAGTTCAACTAATGAAAAACTGTTTTTT. It encodes CASSSTNEKLFF.

J is TRBJ2-2 and V is TRBV14; D is uncertain. The V end lost 2 bases, the J end lost 3 bases, and 4 bases lay between the germline ends. This CDR3 has 13 amino acids. Germline assignment: CDR1 SGHDN and CDR2 FVKESK. Here the CDR3 reads CASSQSHTGELFF. CDR3 sequence (DNA): TGTGCCAGCAGCCAATCCCACACCGGGGAGCTGTTTTTT.

The J gene is TRBJ2-2, the V gene TRBV13; 8 bases match TRBD2. Per germline, CDR1 PRHDT and CDR2 FYEKMQ (reference sequence). The CDR3 has 16 amino acids. With 0 bases clipped from V and 4 bases from J, the junction kept 4 bases outside the gene matches. CDR3 amino acids: CASSLGSGLVTGELFF. CDR3 sequence (DNA): TGTGCCAGCAGCTTAGGCTCGGGACTAGTCACCGGGGAGCTGTTTTTT.

V is TRBV28 and J is TRBJ2-7; D is unresolved. Trimming cost V 3 bases and J 1 base, with 13 bases left between them. This CDR3 has 15 residues. In germline, CDR1 is MDHEN, CDR2 SYDVKM. CDR3 DNA sequence: TGTGCCAGCAGTTTTGTTTCTGGGGATTCCTACGAGCAGTACTTC. Amino acids: CASSFVSGDSYEQYF.